This section outlines one T cell receptor (beta chain) sequence together with its context. This clonotype was detected many times. Its antigen target is currently unknown. Base quality data are lacking; no much larger clone is found one base away. The lymph node samples were taken from the axillary draining lymph nodes of breast cancer patients. This record belongs to a study of breast tumors, draining lymph nodes, adjacent tissues (dated by TCRdb to the mid-2010s). In the study overall: Breast cancer patients provided tumor, adjacent nontumor tissue and axillary lymph nodes, and the study compared the TCR beta repertoires across these three sources. The study aimed to assess the relationships and possible T-cell exchange between tumor, surrounding tissue and draining lymph node repertoires in human breast cancer. Paper-wide results and their limitations: Tumors showed preferential V and J gene usage, and their T-cell repertoire diversity fell below that of lymph nodes yet above that of nontumor tissue. A scenario in which most tumor T cells derive from the lymph node and then expand within tumor tissue was judged to be consistent with the data. The conclusion that tumor T cells originate in lymph nodes was presented as consistent with a hypothesis rather than as directly demonstrated. In luminal-like breast cancer, tumor and nontumor tissue repertoires resembled each other significantly more than in basal-like breast cancer.

Based on the germline V gene, the CDR1 and CDR2 sequences are LGHNA and YNFKEQ. The CDR3 sequence holds 13 residues, the cysteine and phenylalanine included. The DNA shown is the 39-base CDR3, in frame from base 1. Cut back by 0 bases and 3 bases, the V and J ends lie 5 bases apart. These reads were obtained on an Illumina HiSeq 2000. TCR beta chain libraries were generated through multiplex PCR amplification. High-throughput sequencing was used to analyze the amplified TCR beta chain products. TCRdb took the public reads, trimmed them with fastp at Q25, ran MiXCR for clone calling and kept in-frame beta chains. Each CDR3 protein gets just one entry, which takes the most common genes and DNA from the rows behind it. This sample comprises fewer than 85,000 distinct CDR3 sequences, about 20% of them detected only once. The biggest ten clones account for around 2.5% of the sample.

Sequencing was performed on axillary lymph node tissue. The rearrangement combines TRBV4-2 with TRBJ2-5; the D gene lacks a confident call. This TCR came from a female donor with breast cancer. Some clones in this sample may be carry-over from other donors' samples. The DNA sequence is given as TGTGCCAGCAGCCAAGACACTAAAGAGACCCAGTACTTC. Its translation reads: CASSQDTKETQYF.